This T cell receptor (beta chain) was captured in a study of blood T cell repertoires in COVID-19. Whole-study context: COVID-19 samples collected from the United States, Italy and Spain covered acute and convalescent phases. PBMCs, B-cell-depleted T cells, or T cells were the source of the cDNA or gDNA that made up the material.

This CDR3 is built from 14 residues. Deletions cut 7 bases from V and 8 bases from J, with 20 bases between. CDR1 and CDR2 from the germline V gene are LGHDT and YNNKEL (reference sequence). In the original analysis: Reference gene primer amplification in the assay estimated nucleated cell counts. Here immunoSEQ multiplex PCR was the method, and the copy in TCRdb shows in-frame clones only, minus some. V and J calls and clone size are as listed in that table; D and trimming were resolved from the DNA. The sample yields 180,000 or so clones, around 87% seen once. The sequence derives from a man aged 18-30 years with acute or convalescent COVID-19. The rearrangement joins TRBV3-1 (or the pseudogene TRBV3-2) to TRBJ1-2, with D perhaps matching TRBD1 (6 bases). The sample was peripheral blood. Written as DNA, the CDR3 is TGTGCCAGCACTGTGACCGCAGGGGTACAAGGCTACACCTTC. Its protein is CASTVTAGVQGYTF.